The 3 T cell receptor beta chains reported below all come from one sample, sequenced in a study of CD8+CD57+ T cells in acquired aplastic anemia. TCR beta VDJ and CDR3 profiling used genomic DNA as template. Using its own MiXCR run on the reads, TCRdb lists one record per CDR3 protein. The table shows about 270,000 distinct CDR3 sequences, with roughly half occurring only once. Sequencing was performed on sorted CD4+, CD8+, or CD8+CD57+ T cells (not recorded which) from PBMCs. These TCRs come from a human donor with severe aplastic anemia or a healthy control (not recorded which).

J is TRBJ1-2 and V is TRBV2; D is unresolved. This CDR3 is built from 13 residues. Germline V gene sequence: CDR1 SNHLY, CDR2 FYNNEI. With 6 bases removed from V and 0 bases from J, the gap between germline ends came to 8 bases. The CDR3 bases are TGTGCCAGCAGACCCACCGCTAACTATGGCTACACCTTC. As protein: CASRPTANYGYTF.

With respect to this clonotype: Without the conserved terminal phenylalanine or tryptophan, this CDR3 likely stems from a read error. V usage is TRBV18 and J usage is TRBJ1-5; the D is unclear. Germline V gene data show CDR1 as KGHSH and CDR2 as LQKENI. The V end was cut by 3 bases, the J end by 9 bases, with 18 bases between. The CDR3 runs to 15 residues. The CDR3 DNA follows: TGTGCCAGCTCACCGGGTTCGGGTCCGCGGGGGCCCCAGCATTCT. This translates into CASSPGSGPRGPQHS.

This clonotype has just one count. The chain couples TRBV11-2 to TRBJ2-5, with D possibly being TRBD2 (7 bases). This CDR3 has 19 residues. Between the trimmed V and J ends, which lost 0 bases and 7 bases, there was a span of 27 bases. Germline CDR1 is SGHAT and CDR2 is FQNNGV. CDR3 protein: CASSLEGGGTPFQGGTQYF. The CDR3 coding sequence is TGTGCCAGCAGCTTAGAGGGCGGGGGCACCCCCTTTCAAGGCGGGACCCAGTACTTC.